A selection of T cell receptor beta chains follows, all from one sample in a study of T-cell memory formation after mild COVID-19. MiXCR, applied by TCRdb to the 5' RACE reads, yields one record per CDR3 protein. The sample contains some 320,000 distinct CDR3 sequences, approximately 15% of which appear only once. The material sequenced was PBMCs or a T cell subset sorted from them (not recorded which). The receptors were sampled from a man aged 18 to 29 who had mild COVID-19 (a few samples of this study predate the infection). Cell type and time point are not known. The CDR3 runs from the conserved cysteine through the conserved F or W. D genes are given only for firm matches. Not every row has a clone size; where given, it reads once, few, many or a size class.

v_gene,d_gene,j_gene,abundance,CDR3nt,CDR3aa
TRBV11-2,-,TRBJ2-1,-,TGTGCCAGCAGCTTTCGGACAGCTTCCAATGAGCAGTTCTTC,CASSFRTASNEQFF
TRBV27,-,TRBJ2-7,few,TGTGCCAGCAGTTTATTAGGGCAGACGGACTACGAGCAGTACTTC,CASSLLGQTDYEQYF
TRBV9,-,TRBJ2-3,-,TGTGCCAGCAGCGTACAACGGTCAGATACGCAGTATTTT,CASSVQRSDTQYF
TRBV7-9,-,TRBJ2-3,-,TGTGCCAGCTGGACTCGGGGAAATTTGACAGATACGCAGTATTTT,CASWTRGNLTDTQYF
TRBV20-1,-,TRBJ2-3,-,TGCAGTGCTAGGGTGCGGGGCCGGGGAGATACGCAGTATTTT,CSARVRGRGDTQYF
TRBV7-9,TRBD2,TRBJ2-3,-,TGTGCCAGCAGCTCCCGAGCGGGGGGGCCGGTAGATACGCAGTATTTT,CASSSRAGGPVDTQYF
TRBV12-3/TRBV12-4,TRBD1,TRBJ2-1,few,TGTGCCAGCAGTATCGACGGGACAGTCCCCTACAATGAGCAGTTCTTC,CASSIDGTVPYNEQFF
TRBV5-7,-,TRBJ2-3,many,TGTGCCAGCAGCTCCGGGGCTTGCACAGATACGCAGTATTTT,CASSSGACTDTQYF
TRBV7-2,-,TRBJ1-1,-,TGTGCCAGCAGCAACCGAGCGGGGTCTGGCACTGAAGCTTTCTTT,CASSNRAGSGTEAFF
TRBV5-1,-,TRBJ1-1,few,TGCGCCAGCAGCTTGCAACAGATGAACACTGAAGCTTTCTTT,CASSLQQMNTEAFF
TRBV6-2/TRBV6-3,-,TRBJ1-3,-,TGTGCCAGCAGTTACCGACCTGGAGGCAACTCTGGAAACACCATATATTTT,CASSYRPGGNSGNTIYF
TRBV7-2,-,TRBJ2-2,-,TGTGCCAGCAGTGCAACCGGGGAGCTGTTTTTT,CASSATGELFF
TRBV12-3/TRBV12-4,-,TRBJ2-1,-,TGTGCCAGCAGCCCCGGGACACTGAATGAGCAGTTCTTC,CASSPGTLNEQFF